A single sample is the source of the 24 T cell receptor beta chains below, sequenced in a study of cytomegalovirus exposure and HLA in healthy donors. This PCR relied on a set of 60 Vbeta primers and 13 Jbeta primers. This table comes from immunoSEQ multiplex PCR, and its TCRdb copy is limited to in-frame clones, with some not included. This sample's clone table lists approximately 80,000 clones. The sample consisted of PBMCs. The receptors come from a woman in her thirties in good health and CMV-seronegative.

CDR3 in amino acids: CSARDGSLPKLTQYF. The CDR3 nucleotides are TGCAGCGCCCGGGACGGGAGTCTCCCAAAGCTGACCCAGTACTTC. The chain recombines TRBV29-1 with TRBJ2-5; D possibly corresponds to TRBD2 (6 bases). The CDR3 has 15 amino acids. Trimming left V 7 bases short and J 7 bases short, with 25 bases between. CDR1 is SQVTM and CDR2 is ANQGSEA in the germline V gene.

The gene calls are TRBV30 and TRBJ2-5; TRBD2 is a possible D gene (5 bases). Trimming pared 3 bases from V and 4 bases from J, leaving 15 bases between. Germline CDR1 GTSNPN, CDR2 SVGIG (reference sequence). The CDR3 extends over 14 amino acids. DNA for the CDR3: TGTGCCTGGAGGGAGTCAGGAGGAGGAGAGACCCAGTACTTC. Translating it yields CAWRESGGGETQYF.

This sequence joins TRBV19 and TRBJ1-5; 7 bases align to TRBD1. V was pared by 7 bases and J by 4 bases, with 7 bases of the junction left unmatched. Germline CDR1 LNHDA, CDR2 SQIVND (reference sequence). The CDR3 sequence is 14 residues long. The CDR3 is CASTEGRGNQPQHF. CDR3 in DNA: TGTGCCAGTACCGAGGGCAGGGGGAATCAGCCCCAGCATTTT.

V gene TRBV15 combines with J gene TRBJ2-3, with D possibly matching TRBD1 (5 bases). Germline CDR1 and CDR2: LNHNV and YYDKDF (reference sequence). The V and J ends lost 5 bases and 1 base respectively, with 10 bases between them. The CDR3 spans 14 residues. CDR3 in amino acids: CATSQGAGTDTQYF. The CDR3 nucleotides are TGTGCCACCAGCCAGGGCGCCGGCACAGATACGCAGTATTTT.

The rearrangement uses TRBV30 and TRBJ1-5; TRBD1 matches at 7 bases. Germline lookup yields CDR1 GTSNPN and CDR2 SVGIG (reference sequence). The CDR3 has 14 residues. V lost 2 bases and J lost 5; bases outside the gene matches: 6. The DNA for the CDR3 is TGTGCCTGGAGTCGAGCCAGGGGGGATCAGCCCCAGCATTTT. This sequence encodes CAWSRARGDQPQHF.

V is TRBV30 and J is TRBJ1-1, with TRBD1 as a possible D gene (5 bases). Germline V gene data show CDR1 as GTSNPN and CDR2 as SVGIG (reference sequence). V was clipped by 1 base and J by 7 bases, with 16 bases between them. The CDR3 length is 14 residues. CDR3 nucleotides: TGTGCCTGGAGTGGATCATCAGGGTGGAATGAAGCTTTCTTT. The encoded protein is CAWSGSSGWNEAFF.

V gene TRBV18 combines with J gene TRBJ2-7; possible D gene TRBD2, 5 bases. Looked up from germline, CDR1 is KGHSH and CDR2 is LQKENI. The V end was cut by 5 bases, the J end by 2 bases, with 13 bases between. This CDR3 region has 14 residues. CDR3 residues: CASSKEVLPYEQYF. The CDR3 coding sequence is TGTGCCAGCTCAAAGGAGGTCCTACCCTACGAGCAGTACTTC.

This chain links TRBV11-2 with TRBJ2-5; no definite D call. V shed 5 bases and J shed 5 bases, with 12 bases lying between them. The V gene's germline CDR1 is SGHAT and CDR2 FQNNGV. CDR3 length equals 13 residues. The CDR3 DNA reads as TGTGCCAGCAGCCTAGGCAACTCGGAGACCCAGTACTTC. Translated: CASSLGNSETQYF.

The chain combines TRBV18 with TRBJ2-1; unclear D gene. The germline V gene encodes CDR1 KGHSH and CDR2 LQKENI. This CDR3 has 13 amino acids. Trimming shortened V by 0 bases and J by 13 bases, and 13 bases separated the two germline ends. DNA for the CDR3: TGTGCCAGCTCACCACCCGTTTCAGTGCCACAGTTCTTC. This translates into CASSPPVSVPQFF.

V and J are TRBV9 and TRBJ1-2; 8 nucleotides align to TRBD1. CDR3 length: 12 amino acids. Germline loops: CDR1 SGDLS, CDR2 YYNGEE. After removal of 3 bases from V and 8 bases from J, the junction contained 3 bases not matched to a gene. The CDR3 region has the DNA TGTGCCAGCAGCGGACAGGGGTTCGGCTACACCTTC. The encoded protein is CASSGQGFGYTF.

J is TRBJ2-7 and V is TRBV5-1; 10 bases fit TRBD1. The CDR3 has 15 amino acids. Germline-derived CDR1 and CDR2 are SGHRS and YFSETQ. V shed 0 bases, J shed 2 bases, and the junction held 2 bases outside the gene matches. The CDR3 bases are TGCGCCAGCAGCTTGGGACAGGGGGCAACCTACGAGCAGTACTTC. Residues: CASSLGQGATYEQYF.

The V call is TRBV6-5, the J call TRBJ2-2; possible D gene TRBD2, 5 bases. V lost 5 bases and J lost 7, with 5 bases in between. The CDR3 contains 11 residues. Germline V gene sequence: CDR1 MNHEY, CDR2 SVGAGI. CDR3 loop: CASSRGGELFF. The CDR3 bases are TGTGCCAGCAGTCGGGGCGGGGAGCTGTTTTTT.

This rearrangement joins TRBV30 to TRBJ2-3, with 8 bases that match TRBD2. The V gene end was trimmed by 5 bases and the J gene end by 4 bases; junction bases not matched to a gene: 11. The CDR3 loop spans 15 amino acids. CDR1 GTSNPN and CDR2 SVGIG come from the germline V gene (reference sequence). CDR3 protein: CAWGLQTSAADTQYF. CDR3 DNA sequence: TGTGCCTGGGGACTTCAGACTAGCGCTGCAGATACGCAGTATTTT. Full variable domain (missing parts from reference TRBV30 and TRBJ2-3): SQTIHQWPATLVQPVGSPLSLECTVEGTSNPNLYWYRQAAGRGLQLLFYSVGIGQISSEVPQNLSASRPQDRQFILSSKKLLLSDSGFYLCAWGLQTSAADTQYFGPGTRLTVL.

CDR3 amino acids: CASSENGYRGYEQYF. The CDR3 DNA is TGTGCCAGCAGTGAAAACGGGTACAGGGGGTACGAGCAGTACTTC. The chain joins TRBV6-1 to TRBJ2-7, with 8 nucleotides matching TRBD1. In germline, CDR1 is MNHNS, CDR2 SASEGT. The trim removed 2 bases at V and 4 bases at J, leaving 7 bases unmatched. CDR3 length: 15 amino acids.

The chain has TRBV7-9 and TRBJ2-7, with 9 bases fitting TRBD1. Germline V gene lookup returns CDR1 SEHNR and CDR2 FQNEAQ (reference sequence). The CDR3 contains 14 residues. V lost 1 base and J lost 4; bases outside the gene matches: 2. CDR3 DNA: TGTGCCAGCAGCTTAGAGGGACAGGGATACGAGCAGTACTTC. It yields the protein CASSLEGQGYEQYF.

The chain employs TRBV13 and TRBJ1-1, with a weak D call TRBD1 (6 bases). The CDR3 is 12 amino acids. Trimming cost V 3 bases and J 6 bases, with 8 bases left between them. CDR1 is PRHDT, CDR2 FYEKMQ, per germline (reference sequence). CDR3 protein: CASSFRGSEAFF. CDR3 DNA sequence: TGTGCCAGCAGCTTCAGGGGCTCTGAAGCTTTCTTT.

J is TRBJ2-1 and V is TRBV29-1, with D perhaps TRBD1 (5 bases). The germline V gene encodes CDR1 SQVTM and CDR2 ANQGSEA. This CDR3 region has 13 residues. The germline V and J ends were trimmed by 8 bases and 3 bases, with 14 bases remaining between them. The CDR3 DNA follows: TGCAGCATCACAGGAAGGAGCTACAATGAGCAGTTCTTC. It encodes CSITGRSYNEQFF.

The rearrangement uses TRBV30 and TRBJ1-4, with TRBD1 matching 8 bases. Per the germline V gene, CDR1 is GTSNPN and CDR2 is SVGIG (reference sequence). This CDR3 contains 14 residues. V shed 0 bases and J 7 bases; nucleotides not matched to a gene: 4. CDR3 in amino acids: CAWSVRQGTEKLFF. The CDR3 nucleotides are TGTGCCTGGAGTGTCCGACAGGGGACTGAAAAACTGTTTTTT.

The rearrangement uses TRBV6-5 and TRBJ2-5; 9 bases fit TRBD1. This CDR3 has 13 amino acids. Germline values: CDR1 MNHEY, CDR2 SVGAGI. V shed 8 bases and J 1 base; nucleotides not matched to a gene: 2. The CDR3 DNA reads TGTGCCAGCGGACAGGGGATCCAAGAGACCCAGTACTTC. It specifies CASGQGIQETQYF.

On this clone: Other DNA sequences from this sample encode an identical CDR3 as well. V gene TRBV5-1 combines with J gene TRBJ2-1, with TRBD2 identical over 8 bases. The length of the CDR3 is 14 residues. Germline trimming cut 0 bases from V and 8 bases from J; bases unmatched to any gene: 4. The germline V gene has CDR1 SGHRS and CDR2 YFSETQ. The CDR3 reads CASSLEAGGHEQFF. CDR3 sequence (DNA): TGCGCCAGCAGCTTGGAGGCGGGGGGTCATGAGCAGTTCTTC.

This rearrangement joins TRBV28 to TRBJ1-2, with D possibly matching TRBD1 (6 bases). CDR1 MDHEN and CDR2 SYDVKM come from the germline V gene. This CDR3 has 15 amino acids. The V gene lost 4 bases and the J gene lost 4 bases, with 16 bases spanning the gap. The DNA for the CDR3 is TGTGCCAGCAGTTCCCCAGCGACAGGCCGCTATGGCTACACCTTC. Protein: CASSSPATGRYGYTF.

The rearrangement joins TRBV2 to TRBJ1-1, with D possibly being TRBD1 (6 bases). CDR1 is SNHLY and CDR2 is FYNNEI in the germline V gene. The CDR3 has 14 amino acids. Deletions cut 2 bases from V and 1 base from J, with 8 bases between. The CDR3 coding sequence is TGTGCCAGCAGTGAAACAGGGCAGAACACTGAAGCTTTCTTT. Its translation: CASSETGQNTEAFF. The variable domain in full, with the rest retrieved from reference TRBV2 and TRBJ1-1, is EPEVTQTPSHQVTQMGQEVILRCVPISNHLYFYWYRQILGQKVEFLVSFYNNEISEKSEIFDDQFSVERPDGSNFTLKIRSTKLEDSAMYFCASSETGQNTEAFFGQGTRLTVV.

The chain is built from TRBV11-2 and TRBJ2-2, with a tentative D call TRBD1 (5 bases). Trimming cost V 5 bases and J 5 bases, with 12 bases left between them. The CDR3 extends over 14 amino acids. The germline V gene encodes CDR1 SGHAT and CDR2 FQNNGV. This CDR3 reads CASSPRQLTGELFF. CDR3 nucleotide sequence: TGTGCCAGCAGCCCACGACAGTTAACCGGGGAGCTGTTTTTT.

V usage is TRBV6-1 and J usage is TRBJ2-1, with 8 bases aligning to TRBD1. The V gene end was trimmed by 4 bases and the J gene end by 16 bases; junction bases not matched to a gene: 6. CDR3 length: 11 residues. Germline V gene lookup returns CDR1 MNHNS and CDR2 SASEGT. This chain's CDR3 is CASSGQGSRFF. DNA of the CDR3: TGTGCCAGCAGTGGACAGGGGAGCCGATTCTTC.